This entry lists 12 T cell receptor beta chains sequenced from one sample in a study of blood T cell repertoires in COVID-19. Sequencing was performed with immunoSEQ multiplex PCR; in TCRdb, only in-frame clones are kept and a portion is missing. Of 190,000 or so clones detected, approximately 80% appear once; the ten largest clones hold roughly 12%. Specimen: PBMCs or T cells enriched from blood (not recorded which). These receptors all stem from a man in his forties or fifties who had recovered from COVID-19.

This clone appeared a single time. V usage is TRBV6-2 or TRBV6-3 and J usage is TRBJ1-2, with TRBD1 matching over 7 bases. Losses at the gene ends were 6 bases for V and 5 bases for J; bases not matched to a gene: 6. The CDR3 is 13 residues long. From germline, CDR1 is MNHEY and CDR2 SVGEGT. CDR3 DNA sequence: TGTGCCAGCAGCCCCGGGACAGATTATGGCTACACCTTC. It codes for CASSPGTDYGYTF.

The chain has TRBV5-1 and TRBJ1-1, with D tentatively TRBD1 (6 bases). CDR3 length: 17 residues. CDR1 SGHRS and CDR2 YFSETQ come from the germline V gene. The V end was cut by 4 bases, the J end by 0 bases, with 19 bases between. The CDR3 DNA reads as TGCGCCAGCAGCCACCCCTCCAGGGGCCCCTTGAACACTGAAGCTTTCTTT. This sequence encodes CASSHPSRGPLNTEAFF.

The V and J genes are TRBV7-6 and TRBJ2-5; tentatively, D is TRBD2 (5 bases). Deletions cut 3 bases from V and 0 bases from J, with 14 bases between. This CDR3 is built from 16 residues. Germline CDR1 SGHVS, CDR2 FNYEAQ. This CDR3 reads CASSFGDRGYQETQYF. CDR3 DNA: TGTGCCAGCAGCTTTGGGGATCGCGGGTACCAAGAGACCCAGTACTTC.

The chain couples TRBV19 to TRBJ1-1; D might be TRBD1 (6 bases). Per the germline V gene, CDR1 is LNHDA and CDR2 is SQIVND (reference sequence). This CDR3 is 18 amino acids long. V gave up 3 bases and J gave up 0 bases, with 20 bases separating them. In nucleotides, the CDR3 is TGTGCCAGTAGTATTAGAGGGGGGGGCGCCTCAGTGAACACTGAAGCTTTCTTT. Protein: CASSIRGGGASVNTEAFF.

V and J are TRBV5-6 and TRBJ2-7; possible D gene TRBD1, 6 bases. The CDR3 is 14 amino acids. V was clipped by 2 bases and J by 2 bases, with 11 bases between them. Germline values: CDR1 SGHDT, CDR2 YYEEEE. CDR3 sequence (DNA): TGTGCCAGCAGCTTCGCCCAGGGGACCTACGAGCAGTACGTC. This codes for CASSFAQGTYEQYV.

The rearrangement uses TRBV5-4 and TRBJ1-3; D is unclear. CDR3 length equals 14 residues. Trimming pared 0 bases from V and 9 bases from J, leaving 13 bases between. Germline loops: CDR1 SGHNT, CDR2 YYREEE (reference sequence). CDR3 bases: TGTGCCAGCAGCTTGGACGATAGCGGGTCCACCATATATTTT. Protein: CASSLDDSGSTIYF.

The rearrangement joins TRBV12-3 or TRBV12-4 to TRBJ1-2; D is possibly TRBD1 (5 bases). The CDR3 totals 13 residues. V was shortened by 5 bases and J by 3 bases, with 10 bases between the two germline ends. The CDR3 nucleotides are TGTGCCAGCAGTCTCGACAGATACTATGGCTACACCTTC. It codes for CASSLDRYYGYTF.

The chain has TRBV5-4 and TRBJ2-5; D might be TRBD2 (6 bases). Per germline, CDR1 SGHNT and CDR2 YYREEE (reference sequence). Trimming took off 4 bases at V and 3 bases at J, with 13 bases between the two ends. The CDR3 spans 14 residues. The CDR3 loop is CASSPPAGKETQYF. The CDR3, as DNA: TGTGCCAGCAGCCCCCCCGCGGGAAAAGAGACCCAGTACTTC.

This rearrangement joins TRBV5-8 to TRBJ1-1, with TRBD1 matching over 7 bases. V lost 0 bases and J lost 4; bases outside the gene matches: 6. This CDR3 spans 15 amino acids. Per germline, CDR1 SGHTS and CDR2 YDEGEE. The CDR3 region has the DNA TGTGCCAGCAGCTTGGGACAGGGATGGAGCACTGAAGCTTTCTTT. Protein: CASSLGQGWSTEAFF.

This clone has a handful of counts. The chain has TRBV30 and TRBJ2-5; D perhaps matches TRBD1 (6 bases). The CDR3 runs to 14 residues. Trimming shortened V by 5 bases and J by 3 bases, and 16 bases separated the two germline ends. Looked up from germline, CDR1 is GTSNPN and CDR2 is SVGIG (reference sequence). The CDR3 bases are TGTGCCTGGGGTCGGACAGAAGATGAAGAGACCCAGTACTTC. This sequence encodes CAWGRTEDEETQYF. Full variable domain (rest looked up from reference TRBV30 and TRBJ2-5): SQTIHQWPATLVQPVGSPLSLECTVEGTSNPNLYWYRQAAGRGLQLLFYSVGIGQISSEVPQNLSASRPQDRQFILSSKKLLLSDSGFYLCAWGRTEDEETQYFGPGTRLLVL.

The V and J genes are TRBV10-3 and TRBJ1-1, with TRBD1 matching over 8 bases. After removal of 1 base from V and 5 bases from J, the junction contained 9 bases not matched to a gene. Germline V gene sequence: CDR1 ENHRY, CDR2 SYGVKD. The CDR3 is 16 residues long. The CDR3 DNA sequence: TGTGCCATCAGTGAGTTCCCCAGGGGGCGTCGGACTGAAGCTTTCTTT. Protein product: CAISEFPRGRRTEAFF.

Points on this clone: One end of the junction varies from germline; a read error may be responsible. The V call is TRBV7-7, the J call TRBJ1-1; D possibly corresponds to TRBD1 (6 bases). Germline assignment: CDR1 SSHAT and CDR2 FNYEAQ (reference sequence). The CDR3 covers 15 residues. The CDR3 loop is CASSPLTGTNTEAFF. CDR3 in DNA: TGTGCTAGCAGCCCTCTTACAGGGACGAACACTGAAGCTTTCTTT. The whole variable domain, remainder taken from reference TRBV7-7 and TRBJ1-1, is GAGVSQSPRYKVTKRGQDVTLRCDPISSHATLYWYQQALGQGPEFLTYFNYEAQPDKSGLPSDRFSAERPEGSISTLTIQRTEQRDSAMYRCASSPLTGTNTEAFFGQGTRLTVV.